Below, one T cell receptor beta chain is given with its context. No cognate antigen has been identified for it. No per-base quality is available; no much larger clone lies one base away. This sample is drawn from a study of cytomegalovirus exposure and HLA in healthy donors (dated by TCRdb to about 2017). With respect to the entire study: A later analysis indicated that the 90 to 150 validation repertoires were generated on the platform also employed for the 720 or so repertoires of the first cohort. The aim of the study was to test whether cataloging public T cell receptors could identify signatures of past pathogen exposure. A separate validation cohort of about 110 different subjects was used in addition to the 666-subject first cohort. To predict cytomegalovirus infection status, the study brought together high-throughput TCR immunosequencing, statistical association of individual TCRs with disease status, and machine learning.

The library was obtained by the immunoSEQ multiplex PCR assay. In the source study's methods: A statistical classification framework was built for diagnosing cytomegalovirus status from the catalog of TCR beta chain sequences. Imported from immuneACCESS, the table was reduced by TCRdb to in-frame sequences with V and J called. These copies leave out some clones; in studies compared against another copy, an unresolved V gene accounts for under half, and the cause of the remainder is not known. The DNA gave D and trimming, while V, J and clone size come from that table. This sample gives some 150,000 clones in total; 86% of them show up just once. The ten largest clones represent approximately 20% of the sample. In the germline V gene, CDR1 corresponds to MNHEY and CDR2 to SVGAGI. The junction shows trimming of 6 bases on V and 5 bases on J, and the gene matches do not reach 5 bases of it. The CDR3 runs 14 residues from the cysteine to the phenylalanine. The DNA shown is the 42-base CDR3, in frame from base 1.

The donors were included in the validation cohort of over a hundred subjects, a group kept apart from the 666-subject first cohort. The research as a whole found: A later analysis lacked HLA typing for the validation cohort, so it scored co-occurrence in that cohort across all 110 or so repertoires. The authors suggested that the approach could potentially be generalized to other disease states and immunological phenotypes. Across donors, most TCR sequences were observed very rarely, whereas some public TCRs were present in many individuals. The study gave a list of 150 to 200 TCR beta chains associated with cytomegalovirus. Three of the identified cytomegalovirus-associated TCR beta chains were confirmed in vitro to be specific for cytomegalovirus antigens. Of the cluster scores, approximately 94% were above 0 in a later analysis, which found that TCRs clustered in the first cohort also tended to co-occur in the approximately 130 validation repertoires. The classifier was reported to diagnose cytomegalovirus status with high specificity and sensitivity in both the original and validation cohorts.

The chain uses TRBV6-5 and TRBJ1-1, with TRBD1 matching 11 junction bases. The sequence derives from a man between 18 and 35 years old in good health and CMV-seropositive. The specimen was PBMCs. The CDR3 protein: CASRIRDRGTEAFF. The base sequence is TGTGCCAGCAGGATTAGGGACAGGGGGACTGAAGCTTTCTTT.